The 27 T cell receptor beta chains below all came from one sample that was sequenced in a study of OX40 agonist ivuxolimab in advanced cancers. Produced via immunoSEQ multiplex PCR; TCRdb's table is partial and in-frame only. The sample records fewer than 65,000 clones, nearly 90% being singletons. The material was CD4+ or CD8+ T cells sorted from blood, obtained in a trial of the OX40 agonist ivuxolimab. These receptors originate from an adult with an advanced solid tumor such as melanoma, head and neck, liver or kidney cancer.

This clone was seen a handful of times. V is TRBV5-4 and J is TRBJ2-7; D not resolved. V was trimmed by 7 bases and J by 4 bases, leaving 6 bases between them. The CDR3 spans 10 residues. The V gene's germline CDR1 is SGHNT and CDR2 YYREEE (reference sequence). The CDR3 protein is CASQYYEQYF. The CDR3, as DNA: TGTGCCAGCCAATATTACGAGCAGTACTTC.

V and J are TRBV7-6 and TRBJ1-6; D gene uncertain. The CDR3 loop spans 18 amino acids. Germline V CDR1 and CDR2: SGHVS, FNYEAQ. V lost 5 bases and J lost 4, with 21 bases in between. The CDR3 DNA reads as TGTGCCAGCAGCCCGCAGACACGCGCTTCTGGGTATAATTCACCCCTCCACTTT. It is translated as CASSPQTRASGYNSPLHF.

The V call is TRBV7-2, the J call TRBJ2-2, with D perhaps assigned TRBD1 or TRBD2 (5 bases each). Germline V gene lookup returns CDR1 SGHTA and CDR2 FQGNSA. Trimming took 1 base from V and 1 from J, leaving 7 bases between them. The CDR3 length is 15 residues. Here the CDR3 DNA reads TGTGCCAGCAGCTTAGGGGGACGGAACACCGGGGAGCTGTTTTTT. Translating gives CASSLGGRNTGELFF.

This clone was detected only once. The chain has TRBV19 and TRBJ1-2; D is perhaps TRBD1 (5 bases). V dropped 3 bases and J dropped 7 bases, with 18 bases sitting between them. Germline V gene lookup returns CDR1 LNHDA and CDR2 SQIVND (reference sequence). The CDR3 loop spans 15 amino acids. The CDR3 DNA reads as TGTGCCAGTAGTATTGACGAACAGGTTAGGGCTGGCTACACCTTC. Translation gives CASSIDEQVRAGYTF.

CDR3 DNA sequence: TGTGCCAGCAGCGTAGCCGGGACAGGGTACAATGAGCAGTTCTTC. Translation gives CASSVAGTGYNEQFF. This chain connects TRBV9 to TRBJ2-1; TRBD1 agrees at 9 bases. The CDR3 runs 15 residues. With 0 bases clipped from V and 4 bases from J, the junction kept 2 bases outside the gene matches. CDR1 SGDLS and CDR2 YYNGEE come from the germline V gene. The whole variable domain, filled in from reference TRBV9 and TRBJ2-1, reads DSGVTQTPKHLITATGQRVTLRCSPRSGDLSVYWYQQSLDQGLQFLIQYYNGEERAKGNILERFSAQQFPDLHSELNLSSLELGDSALYFCASSVAGTGYNEQFFGPGTRLTVL.

The chain has TRBV6-5 and TRBJ1-2; D remains ambiguous. The CDR3 consists of 13 residues. Trimming cost V 5 bases and J 1 base, with 8 bases left between them. Germline V lookup: CDR1 MNHEY, CDR2 SVGAGI. CDR3 loop: CASSENSNYGYTF. In nucleotides, the CDR3 is TGTGCCAGCAGTGAGAACAGTAACTATGGCTACACCTTC.

This rearrangement joins TRBV6-1 to TRBJ1-5; D unclear. The CDR3 is 15 amino acids. CDR1 and CDR2 (germline): MNHNS, SASEGT. V dropped 2 bases and J dropped 6 bases, with 14 bases sitting between them. The CDR3 reads CASSEYGVRSQPQHF. The DNA of the CDR3 is TGTGCCAGCAGTGAATACGGGGTTCGTAGTCAGCCCCAGCATTTT.

This chain uses TRBV4-1 with TRBJ2-5; the D gene is possibly TRBD2 (6 bases). There are 16 residues in the CDR3. Trimming cost V 1 base and J 5 bases, with 17 bases left between them. Germline values: CDR1 MGHRA, CDR2 YSYEKL. The CDR3 nucleotides are TGCGCCAGCAGCCAAGTAGCGGCCAGGTTCGGGGAGACCCAGTACTTC. Its protein product is CASSQVAARFGETQYF.

The gene calls are TRBV19 and TRBJ2-1; a weak D match, TRBD1 (5 bases). Looked up from germline, CDR1 is LNHDA and CDR2 is SQIVND (reference sequence). The length of the CDR3 is 14 residues. V lost 3 bases to trimming and J lost 9 bases, with 15 bases between them. This CDR3 is CASSISRENAEQFF. CDR3 bases: TGTGCCAGTAGTATTAGCAGGGAAAATGCTGAGCAGTTCTTC.

This chain connects TRBV2 to TRBJ2-3; D unresolved. The CDR3 runs 11 residues. Germline CDR1 and CDR2: SNHLY and FYNNEI. Trimming took 10 bases from V and 6 from J, leaving 11 bases between them. Here the CDR3 DNA reads TGTGCCACCCCGCTGAGGGATACGCAGTATTTT. It encodes CATPLRDTQYF.

The chain has TRBV30 and TRBJ2-7; D call uncertain. The germline CDR1 and CDR2 sequences are GTSNPN and SVGIG (reference sequence). Trimming left V 4 bases short and J 3 bases short, with 7 bases between. The CDR3 loop spans 11 amino acids. CDR3 nucleotide sequence: TGTGCCTGGAATTCCGGCTACGAGCAGTACTTC. As protein: CAWNSGYEQYF.

The rearrangement uses TRBV6-1 and TRBJ2-1, with TRBD1 matching 8 bases. CDR1 is MNHNS and CDR2 is SASEGT in the germline V gene. This CDR3 is 13 amino acids long. V shed 8 bases and J 13 bases; nucleotides not matched to a gene: 13. CDR3 loop: CASRSLDRGGQFF. CDR3 bases: TGTGCCAGCCGGAGCCTCGACAGGGGCGGTCAGTTCTTC.

The chain uses TRBV14 and TRBJ2-3, with a weak D call TRBD2 (5 bases). This CDR3 contains 12 residues. Germline CDR1 is SGHDN and CDR2 is FVKESK. V was pared by 5 bases and J by 4 bases, with 7 bases between. The CDR3: CASSVGADTQYF. CDR3 DNA: TGTGCCAGCAGCGTCGGGGCAGATACGCAGTATTTT.

The CDR3 spells CASSLSPLSISGANVLTF. The CDR3 DNA reads TGTGCCAGCAGTTTATCCCCGTTATCTATTAGTGGGGCCAACGTCCTGACTTTC. The chain recombines TRBV27 with TRBJ2-6; D gene ambiguous. The ends were cut back, 0 bases at V and 3 bases at J, with 15 bases in the middle. Germline assignment: CDR1 MNHEY and CDR2 SMNVEV (reference sequence). This CDR3 is 18 amino acids long. Looking up the rest from reference TRBV27 and TRBJ2-6 gives the full variable domain: EAQVTQNPRYLITVTGKKLTVTCSQNMNHEYMSWYRQDPGLGLRQIYYSMNVEVTDKGDVPEGYKVSRKEKRNFPLILESPSPNQTSLYFCASSLSPLSISGANVLTFGAGSRLTVL.

V is TRBV6-4 and J is TRBJ1-2, with TRBD1 matching over 8 bases. The germline V gene has CDR1 MRHNA and CDR2 SNTAGT. Trimming cost V 2 bases and J 4 bases; bases outside gene matches: 0. The CDR3 runs 13 residues. The CDR3 here is CASSDTGGYGYTF. CDR3 DNA: TGTGCCAGCAGTGACACAGGGGGCTATGGCTACACCTTC.

The gene calls are TRBV19 and TRBJ1-3; no firm D call. V was clipped by 3 bases and J by 0 bases, with 6 bases between them. The CDR3 has 14 amino acids. Germline CDR1 LNHDA, CDR2 SQIVND (reference sequence). The CDR3 region is CASSMEYSGNTIYF. The DNA of the CDR3 is TGTGCCAGTAGTATGGAATACTCTGGAAACACCATATATTTT.

The rearrangement joins TRBV7-9 to TRBJ1-1, with a possible D match to TRBD1 (6 bases). V was trimmed by 2 bases and J by 0 bases, leaving 7 bases between them. This CDR3 is 14 amino acids long. Germline values: CDR1 SEHNR, CDR2 FQNEAQ (reference sequence). The CDR3 loop is CASSLQGMNTEAFF. CDR3 DNA: TGTGCCAGCAGCTTACAGGGGATGAACACTGAAGCTTTCTTT. Complete variable domain (other parts from reference TRBV7-9 and TRBJ1-1): DTGVSQNPRHKITKRGQNVTFRCDPISEHNRLYWYRQTLGQGPEFLTYFQNEAQLEKSRLLSDRFSAERPKGSFSTLEIQRTEQGDSAMYLCASSLQGMNTEAFFGQGTRLTVV.

The chain couples TRBV4-2 to TRBJ2-4, with TRBD1 matching over 7 bases. Per the germline V gene, CDR1 is LGHNA and CDR2 is YNFKEQ. The length of the CDR3 is 15 residues. The V gene end was trimmed by 4 bases and the J gene end by 9 bases; junction bases not matched to a gene: 12. The CDR3 DNA is TGTGCCAGCAGCCTAGGGGACAGAAGTCGCCCCATTCAGTACTTC. Protein sequence: CASSLGDRSRPIQYF.

The rearrangement links TRBV2 to TRBJ2-3; 10 bases line up with TRBD2. CDR1 and CDR2 from the germline V gene are SNHLY and FYNNEI. The CDR3 is made up of 18 amino acids. With 3 bases clipped from V and 2 bases from J, the junction kept 11 bases outside the gene matches. The CDR3 DNA reads TGTGCCAGCAGTGATGTGGGGATAGCGGGGGGTCTCACAGATACGCAGTATTTT. This translates into CASSDVGIAGGLTDTQYF. Using reference TRBV2 and TRBJ2-3 for the parts outside the CDR3, the full variable domain is EPEVTQTPSHQVTQMGQEVILRCVPISNHLYFYWYRQILGQKVEFLVSFYNNEISEKSEIFDDQFSVERPDGSNFTLKIRSTKLEDSAMYFCASSDVGIAGGLTDTQYFGPGTRLTVL.

J is TRBJ1-2 and V is TRBV2; TRBD1 aligns across 10 bases. Germline V gene lookup returns CDR1 SNHLY and CDR2 FYNNEI. The CDR3 runs 15 residues. V gave up 3 bases and J gave up 6 bases; unmatched junction bases: 7. The CDR3 here is CASSESGTGVDGYTF. DNA for the CDR3: TGTGCCAGCAGTGAGTCAGGGACAGGGGTCGATGGCTACACCTTC.

The chain couples TRBV6-6 to TRBJ1-2; D might be TRBD1 (6 bases). Per germline, CDR1 MNHNY and CDR2 SVGAGI (reference sequence). Trimming left V 3 bases short and J 4 bases short, with 12 bases between. The CDR3 is made up of 14 amino acids. The CDR3 nucleotides read TGTGCCAGCAGTTATAAGGGGACACCCTATGGCTACACCTTC. It specifies CASSYKGTPYGYTF.

This chain connects TRBV4-2 to TRBJ2-7, with D perhaps given as TRBD1 or TRBD2 (5 bases each). The germline V and J ends were trimmed by 0 bases and 0 bases, with 27 bases remaining between them. CDR3 length equals 21 residues. In germline, CDR1 is LGHNA, CDR2 YNFKEQ. The CDR3 nucleotides read TGTGCCAGCAGCCAAGATGGGTTAGGGACGGGGAACTTAGGTAGCTCCTACGAGCAGTACTTC. Its protein is CASSQDGLGTGNLGSSYEQYF.

V usage is TRBV4-1 and J usage is TRBJ1-2; D is uncertain. Trimming left V 0 bases short and J 3 bases short, with 14 bases between. The length of the CDR3 is 16 residues. The germline gives CDR1 MGHRA, CDR2 YSYEKL. The CDR3 nucleotides are TGCGCCAGCAGCCAAGATAAAGGGTTTGCGCACTATGGCTACACCTTC. As protein: CASSQDKGFAHYGYTF.

This chain connects TRBV4-3 to TRBJ2-2; 7 bases agree with TRBD2. Germline V gene lookup returns CDR1 LGHNA and CDR2 YSLEER. The CDR3 loop spans 16 amino acids. The J segment lost 4 bases and the V segment lost 4 bases, leaving 9 bases of the junction unmatched. The CDR3 DNA is TGCGCCAGCAGCCTTTTAACCGGGACTATCACCGGGGAGCTGTTTTTT. Its protein is CASSLLTGTITGELFF.

This chain uses TRBV5-1 with TRBJ2-5; D is possibly TRBD1 or TRBD2 (5 bases each). CDR1 SGHRS and CDR2 YFSETQ come from the germline V gene. V lost 2 bases and J lost 4, with 15 bases in between. The CDR3 length is 15 residues. The DNA for the CDR3 is TGCGCCAGCAGCTTAGTGACATCTGGGGGAGAGACCCAGTACTTC. Its translation: CASSLVTSGGETQYF.

V and J are TRBV5-4 and TRBJ1-4; 8 positions agree with TRBD1. The trim removed 4 bases at V and 5 bases at J, leaving 7 bases unmatched. Germline V lookup: CDR1 SGHNT, CDR2 YYREEE (reference sequence). This CDR3 is built from 15 residues. CDR3 sequence (DNA): TGTGCCAGCAGCCCACGACAGGGGATGAATGAAAAACTGTTTTTT. Protein: CASSPRQGMNEKLFF.

The chain couples TRBV6-1 to TRBJ1-5; D not certain. The germline V and J ends were trimmed by 0 bases and 2 bases, with 11 bases remaining between them. The CDR3 spans 16 residues. Germline V gene lookup returns CDR1 MNHNS and CDR2 SASEGT. CDR3 region: CASSEAMSRGNQPQHF. The CDR3 DNA sequence: TGTGCCAGCAGTGAAGCCATGTCCCGGGGCAATCAGCCCCAGCATTTT.